The clone carrying this T cell receptor beta chain was detected a few times. The source of the sample is a study of blood T cells in healthy people across ages. About 10 milliliters of peripheral blood were drawn from each donor into EDTA-treated tubes. A minimum of 7 million PBMCs was isolated per sample. CDR1 and CDR2 from the germline V gene are DFQATT and SNEGSKA (reference sequence). The CDR3 runs 13 residues. The V and J ends lost 3 bases and 7 bases, in that order; junction bases with no gene match: 2. The second PCR ran about 6 to 12 cycles with a sample-barcoded 5' primer and J-beta primers. Each CDR3 protein is one row after TCRdb ran MiXCR on the 5' RACE reads. This sample has hundreds of thousands of distinct CDR3 sequences, with around 24% found just once. This same sample was also taken into another study, of T cells of mothers and their children. That source reports: The donors comprised six children and their three healthy Caucasian mothers. The M1S primer of the second PCR added sample barcodes and 2-4 random nucleotides.

The sample consisted of blood. The source is a boy aged 5-17 years in good health. The chain joins TRBV20-1 to TRBJ1-5; 11 nucleotides agree with TRBD1. This chain's CDR3 is CSARGQGGQPQHF. The CDR3 nucleotides read TGCAGTGCTAGGGGACAGGGGGGACAGCCCCAGCATTTT.